This note documents a single TCR beta chain sequence. Its antigen is as yet unknown. From germline, CDR1 is SSHAT and CDR2 FNYEAQ (reference sequence). The CDR3 loop spans 13 amino acids. Trimming shortened V by 0 bases and J by 3 bases, and 5 bases separated the two germline ends. General study points: In terms of TCR gene usage, tumor memory CD4+ T cells clustered together with blood and lymph node memory CD4+ cells, as well as with lymph node naive CD4+ cells.

Via MiXCR, TCRdb re-called the 5' RACE reads, giving one row per CDR3 protein. The table shows 7,300 or so distinct CDR3 sequences, with about 37% occurring only once. The J gene is TRBJ2-5, the V gene TRBV7-7; D ambiguous. This TCR derives from a female donor with breast cancer. Sequencing was performed on memory CD4+ T cells sorted from blood. Stated subset: memory CD4+ T cells, CD4+CD45RO+CD25-. The CDR3 sequence is CASSLASEETQYF. CDR3 DNA sequence: TGTGCCAGCAGCTTAGCGTCCGAAGAGACCCAGTACTTC.